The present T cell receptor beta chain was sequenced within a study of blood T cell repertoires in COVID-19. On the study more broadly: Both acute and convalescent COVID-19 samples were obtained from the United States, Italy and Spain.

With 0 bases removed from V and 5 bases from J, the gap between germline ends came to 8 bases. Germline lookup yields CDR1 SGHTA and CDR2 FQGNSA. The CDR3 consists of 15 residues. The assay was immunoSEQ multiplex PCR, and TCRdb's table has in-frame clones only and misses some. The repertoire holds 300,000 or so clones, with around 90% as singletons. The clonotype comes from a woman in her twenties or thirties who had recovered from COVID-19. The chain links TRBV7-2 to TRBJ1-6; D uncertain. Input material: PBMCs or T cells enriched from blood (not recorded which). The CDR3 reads CASSLASGNNSPLHF. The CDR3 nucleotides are TGTGCCAGCAGCTTAGCGTCAGGAAATAATTCACCCCTCCACTTT.